This T cell receptor (beta chain) was obtained from a study of T cells after posttransplantation cyclophosphamide. Peripheral blood was collected from the related graft donor on the marrow donation day. Many counts were recorded for this clone. Its antigen is unidentified. Overall study results and limits: Tissue-infiltrating T cells from skin or gut overlapped little with blood T cells. Recipient CMV seropositivity and CMV reactivation strongly tracked TRB clonality. Donor CD8+ memory clones often dominated recipient blood repertoires at later times.

This table comes from immunoSEQ multiplex PCR, and its TCRdb copy is limited to in-frame clones, with some not included. The table records tens of thousands of clones without singletons, the ten largest covering approximately 2.2%. V was clipped by 1 base and J by 4 bases, with 10 bases between them. Looked up from germline, CDR1 is LGHNA and CDR2 is YNFKEQ. This CDR3 contains 15 residues. What was sequenced was PBMCs. The sequence derives from a man between 35 and 55 years old in good health, CMV-negative, and a related stem cell transplant donor. This chain joins TRBV4-2 and TRBJ1-4, with unresolved D. CDR3 DNA: TGTGCCAGCAGCCAAGGAGGAGGAAATAATGAAAAACTGTTTTTT. Amino acid sequence: CASSQGGGNNEKLFF.